The sequence of this T cell receptor (beta chain) was determined in a study of OX40 agonist ivuxolimab in advanced cancers. For the study at large: With a range of roughly 23 to 79, age averaged 60 years, and around 83% were male. Prior therapy, whether anti-PD-1, anti-PD-L1 or anti-CTLA-4, was allowed, and 40% had some. General observations from the study: On average, CD8+ T cells had more expanded clones than CD4+. Partial responders dosed at 0.1-3.0 mg/kg displayed clonal expansion ranking among the lowest.

Sequencing was performed with immunoSEQ multiplex PCR; in TCRdb, only in-frame clones are kept and a portion is missing. The profile shows 73,000 or so clones, approximately 85% of them singletons. Of note for this clone: Its target is not known.

This CDR3 comprises 15 residues. Germline V gene sequence: CDR1 SGDLS, CDR2 YYNGEE. The V gene lost 0 bases and the J gene lost 0 bases, with 7 bases spanning the gap. This TCR was recovered from an adult with an advanced solid tumor such as melanoma, head and neck, liver or kidney cancer. This chain uses TRBV9 with TRBJ1-5, with D possibly being TRBD1 (5 bases). Sequenced material: CD4+ or CD8+ T cells sorted from blood, taken in a trial of the OX40 agonist ivuxolimab. The CDR3 DNA is TGTGCCAGCAGCGTAGGGGGGATTAGCAATCAGCCCCAGCATTTT. Protein product: CASSVGGISNQPQHF.